Below are 8 T cell receptor beta chains sequenced from a single sample in a study of blood T cells in healthy people across ages. Together with a sample-barcoded 5' primer, a J-beta primer mix was included in a second PCR lasting roughly 6 to 12 cycles. TCRdb re-called the 5' RACE reads with MiXCR, one entry per CDR3 protein. The repertoire consists of over 600,000 distinct CDR3 sequences, with around 43% occurring once and the leading ten covering 25% to 35%. The sequenced material came from blood. These receptors were taken from a man older than 75 in good health.

V gene TRBV12-5 combines with J gene TRBJ2-5, with a tentative D call TRBD1 (6 bases). The germline CDR1 and CDR2 sequences are LGHNT and FRNRAP. V was shortened by 6 bases and J by 1 base, with 12 bases between the two germline ends. The CDR3 contains 14 residues. CDR3 sequence (DNA): TGTGCTAGTGGGACGGACAGTCCCCAAGAGACCCAGTACTTC. Amino acid sequence: CASGTDSPQETQYF.

This clonotype was seen many times. V is TRBV29-1 and J is TRBJ2-7; TRBD1 aligns across 11 bases. With 4 bases clipped from V and 3 bases from J, the junction kept 5 bases outside the gene matches. Germline-derived CDR1 and CDR2 are SQVTM and ANQGSEA. The CDR3 has 14 residues. DNA of the CDR3: TGCAGCGTTGCGGGGACAGGGGGATACTACGAGCAGTACTTC. Translated: CSVAGTGGYYEQYF.

The chain recombines TRBV30 with TRBJ1-2; no reliable D call. This CDR3 spans 13 amino acids. The germline CDR1 and CDR2 sequences are GTSNPN and SVGIG (reference sequence). Trimming stripped 0 bases from V and 10 bases from J, with 15 bases between. The CDR3 coding sequence is TGTGCCTGGAGTGTACAAGGGCACAGATCCTACACCTTC. Protein sequence: CAWSVQGHRSYTF.

The chain carries TRBV7-6 and TRBJ2-1, with 9 bases identical to TRBD2. V shed 5 bases, J shed 6 bases, and the junction held 5 bases outside the gene matches. Germline assignment: CDR1 SGHVS and CDR2 FNYEAQ. This CDR3 region has 14 residues. Here the CDR3 reads CASSGRAGGNEQFF. The DNA of the CDR3 is TGTGCCAGCAGCGGACGAGCGGGAGGCAATGAGCAGTTCTTC.

The rearrangement joins TRBV28 to TRBJ2-3; D unclear. Trimming stripped 3 bases from V and 4 bases from J, with 11 bases between. This CDR3 is built from 14 residues. Per the germline V gene, CDR1 is MDHEN and CDR2 is SYDVKM. The CDR3, as DNA: TGTGCCAGCAGTTTCGGTGGAGCCCCAGATACGCAGTATTTT. Amino acid sequence: CASSFGGAPDTQYF.

This clonotype was seen repeatedly, ten times or more. This chain joins TRBV10-3 and TRBJ2-3; D is perhaps TRBD2 (5 bases). The germline V gene has CDR1 ENHRY and CDR2 SYGVKD. Trimming shortened V by 10 bases and J by 2 bases, and 13 bases separated the two germline ends. The CDR3 runs 13 residues. This CDR3 is CATAGEHTDTQYF. The CDR3 coding sequence is TGTGCCACCGCCGGGGAGCACACAGATACGCAGTATTTT.

The chain employs TRBV28 and TRBJ2-3, with 14 bases aligning to TRBD2. CDR1 is MDHEN and CDR2 is SYDVKM in the germline V gene. Unmatched junction bases numbered 4, after V lost 11 bases and J lost 6 bases. The CDR3 consists of 13 residues. The CDR3 DNA sequence: TGTGCCGGACGACTAGCGGGGGGGGATACGCAGTATTTT. Amino acids: CAGRLAGGDTQYF. The whole variable domain, remainder taken from reference TRBV28 and TRBJ2-3, is DVKVTQSSRYLVKRTGEKVFLECVQDMDHENMFWYRQDPGLGLRLIYFSYDVKMKEKGDIPEGYSVSREKKERFSLILESASTNQTSMYLCAGRLAGGDTQYFGPGTRLTVL.

The chain joins TRBV20-1 to TRBJ2-5, with 10 nucleotides matching TRBD1. This CDR3 comprises 12 residues. V was clipped by 7 bases and J by 4 bases; unmatched bases: 3. Per germline, CDR1 DFQATT and CDR2 SNEGSKA (reference sequence). The CDR3: CSGTGGGETQYF. CDR3 nucleotide sequence: TGCAGTGGGACAGGGGGTGGAGAGACCCAGTACTTC.